Presented here are 26 T cell receptor beta chains from one specimen sequenced in a study of blood T cell repertoires in COVID-19. Profiled with immunoSEQ multiplex PCR; TCRdb holds only in-frame clones, not every one. The sample contains around 260,000 clones, 80% to 90% of which appear only once. The sequenced material came from PBMCs or T cells enriched from blood (not recorded which). All receptors derive from a woman aged 25 to 45 who had recovered from COVID-19.

This clone has only one observation. The chain joins TRBV30 to TRBJ1-3; D may be TRBD1 (5 bases). Trimming shortened V by 2 bases and J by 0 bases, and 14 bases separated the two germline ends. The CDR3 is made up of 16 amino acids. CDR1 is GTSNPN and CDR2 is SVGIG in the germline V gene (reference sequence). The CDR3 bases are TGTGCCTGGAGTCCAGGGATCATCTACTCTGGAAACACCATATATTTT. Its protein product is CAWSPGIIYSGNTIYF.

The chain carries TRBV30 and TRBJ1-1; D uncertain. The V end was cut by 3 bases, the J end by 6 bases, with 14 bases between. Germline values: CDR1 GTSNPN, CDR2 SVGIG (reference sequence). CDR3 length equals 13 residues. The CDR3 region is CAWRGAAKAEAFF. The CDR3 region has the DNA TGTGCCTGGAGGGGAGCGGCAAAGGCTGAAGCTTTCTTT.

The chain recombines TRBV24-1 with TRBJ2-2; 11 nucleotides align to TRBD1. This CDR3 is built from 17 residues. The junction had 5 bases not matched to a gene; V was cut back by 1 base and J by 5 bases. Germline V gives CDR1 KGHDR, CDR2 SFDVKD. The CDR3 region has the DNA TGTGCCACCAGTGATTTCCAAGGACAGGGGGCGACCGGGGAGCTGTTTTTT. Protein: CATSDFQGQGATGELFF.

The chain uses TRBV6-5 and TRBJ1-5; no clear D. The CDR3 totals 13 residues. Trimming took 5 bases from V and 7 from J, leaving 12 bases between them. CDR1 is MNHEY, CDR2 SVGAGI, per germline. In DNA, the CDR3 is TGTGCCAGCAGTCGAGCCGGGGTACAGCCCCAGCATTTT. Residues: CASSRAGVQPQHF.

The chain carries TRBV28 and TRBJ1-5; D is uncertain. Trimming left V 3 bases short and J 7 bases short, with 10 bases between. The CDR3 has 13 residues. Germline-derived CDR1 and CDR2 are MDHEN and SYDVKM. This CDR3 reads CASSLVEIQPQHF. The CDR3, as DNA: TGTGCCAGCAGTTTGGTCGAGATCCAGCCCCAGCATTTT.

This sequence joins TRBV2 and TRBJ1-1; TRBD1 agrees at 8 bases. CDR3 size: 15 residues. The V segment lost 2 bases and the J segment 7 bases; nucleotides outside the gene matches: 9. CDR1 is SNHLY and CDR2 is FYNNEI in the germline V gene. The DNA of the CDR3 is TGTGCCAGCAGTGAACGGTTCGGGACAGGAGGTGAAGCTTTCTTT. Translated: CASSERFGTGGEAFF. The full variable domain, completed using reference TRBV2 and TRBJ1-1, is EPEVTQTPSHQVTQMGQEVILRCVPISNHLYFYWYRQILGQKVEFLVSFYNNEISEKSEIFDDQFSVERPDGSNFTLKIRSTKLEDSAMYFCASSERFGTGGEAFFGQGTRLTVV.

The chain couples TRBV18 to TRBJ1-2, with D possibly matching TRBD1 (6 bases). The ends were cut back, 2 bases at V and 6 bases at J, with 10 bases in the middle. This CDR3 is built from 13 residues. The V gene's germline CDR1 is KGHSH and CDR2 LQKENI. The CDR3 bases are TGTGCCAGCTCACCAGACAGGCACGATGGCTACACCTTC. It specifies CASSPDRHDGYTF.

The genes are TRBV19 and TRBJ1-2; no clear D gene. The CDR3 sequence is 14 residues long. Deletions cut 5 bases from V and 4 bases from J, with 14 bases between. Germline-derived CDR1 and CDR2 are LNHDA and SQIVND (reference sequence). CDR3 coding DNA: TGTGCCAGTAGTGAGTCAGGAGGCCGCTATGGCTACACCTTC. Translation: CASSESGGRYGYTF.

CDR3 amino acids: CASSYPGTGEQYF. In nucleotides, the CDR3 is TGTGCCAGCAGTTACCCAGGGACAGGGGAGCAGTACTTC. The chain is built from TRBV6-5 and TRBJ2-7; the match to TRBD1 covers 9 bases. The CDR3 spans 13 residues. The germline CDR1 and CDR2 sequences are MNHEY and SVGAGI. V gave up 2 bases and J gave up 7 bases; unmatched junction bases: 3.

The chain is built from TRBV2 and TRBJ2-7; D unclear. Between the trimmed V and J ends, which lost 6 bases and 2 bases, there was a span of 5 bases. The germline V gene encodes CDR1 SNHLY and CDR2 FYNNEI. The CDR3 runs to 11 residues. CDR3 loop: CASRTTYEQYF. In DNA, the CDR3 is TGTGCCAGCAGGACAACCTACGAGCAGTACTTC.

This chain connects TRBV18 to TRBJ1-1, with a weak D call TRBD1 (6 bases). Germline V lookup: CDR1 KGHSH, CDR2 LQKENI. This CDR3 region has 17 residues. V dropped 3 bases and J dropped 0 bases, with 17 bases sitting between them. The CDR3 is CASSPKSPDSMNTEAFF. The CDR3, as DNA: TGTGCCAGCTCACCGAAGAGCCCGGACAGTATGAACACTGAAGCTTTCTTT.

This clone was found once. This sequence joins TRBV7-9 and TRBJ1-5; 7 bases fit TRBD1. CDR1 is SEHNR and CDR2 is FQNEAQ in the germline V gene (reference sequence). The CDR3 has 12 residues. The V segment lost 3 bases and the J segment 16 bases; nucleotides outside the gene matches: 9. The CDR3 DNA reads as TGTGCCAGCAGCTTCTACAGGGGAGACCTTCATTTT. This codes for CASSFYRGDLHF. The whole variable domain, remainder taken from reference TRBV7-9 and TRBJ1-5, is DTGVSQNPRHKITKRGQNVTFRCDPISEHNRLYWYRQTLGQGPEFLTYFQNEAQLEKSRLLSDRFSAERPKGSFSTLEIQRTEQGDSAMYLCASSFYRGDLHFGDGTRLSIL.

The chain has TRBV20-1 and TRBJ1-2; no clear D. Germline CDR1 reads DFQATT; CDR2 reads SNEGSKA (reference sequence). CDR3 length equals 10 residues. Trimming pared 4 bases from V and 11 bases from J, leaving 11 bases between. CDR3 coding DNA: TGCAGTGCTACGACAATTCAATACACCTTC. Its protein product is CSATTIQYTF.

V usage is TRBV21-1 and J usage is TRBJ2-7; TRBD1, the table's D call, lacks a check against the DNA. TRBV21-1 is labeled a pseudogene. This CDR3 has 14 residues. CDR3 sequence (DNA): TGTGCCAGCAGCAAAGAAGGGGTTCTTTGCGAGCAGTACTTC. This sequence encodes CASSKEGVLCEQYF.

The chain recombines TRBV5-6 with TRBJ1-4; TRBD1 aligns across 12 bases. Germline V gene lookup returns CDR1 SGHDT and CDR2 YYEEEE. The V gene end was trimmed by 0 bases and the J gene end by 7 bases; junction bases not matched to a gene: 13. CDR3 size: 19 residues. CDR3 sequence: CASSLVYGTGGRLGEKLFF. The DNA of the CDR3 is TGTGCCAGCAGCTTGGTCTATGGGACAGGGGGCAGATTGGGTGAAAAACTGTTTTTT.

This rearrangement joins TRBV6-5 to TRBJ2-1; 9 nucleotides match TRBD1. The V gene's germline CDR1 is MNHEY and CDR2 SVGAGI. V trimming: 5 bases; J trimming: 9 bases; junction bases outside the gene matches: 8. This CDR3 is 14 amino acids long. This chain's CDR3 is CASSPFRTGVEQFF. CDR3 DNA: TGTGCCAGCAGTCCTTTCCGGACAGGGGTTGAGCAGTTCTTC.

In regard to this clone: At one end the junction does not follow the germline gene, possibly because of a read error. This chain joins TRBV2 and TRBJ1-6; a weak D match, TRBD1 (6 bases). Germline lookup yields CDR1 SNHLY and CDR2 FYNNEI. The CDR3 spans 18 residues. The CDR3 here is CASSEEGTQISYNSPLHF. The CDR3 region has the DNA TGTGCCAGCAGTGAAGAGGGGACACAGATCTCCTATAATTCACCCCTTCACTTT.

V and J are TRBV11-2 and TRBJ2-3; D possibly corresponds to TRBD2 (7 bases). Germline lookup yields CDR1 SGHAT and CDR2 FQNNGV. This CDR3 comprises 16 residues. With 1 base removed from V and 9 bases from J, the gap between germline ends came to 20 bases. The CDR3 here is CASSLVVGGPVDTQYF. The CDR3 DNA sequence: TGTGCCAGCAGCTTAGTGGTGGGGGGGCCGGTAGACACGCAGTATTTT.

CDR3 DNA: TGTGCCAGCAGCCGAAGCGGGGGCCCCTACGAGCAGTACTTC. As protein: CASSRSGGPYEQYF. The V and J genes are TRBV14 and TRBJ2-7; the match to TRBD2 covers 8 bases. This CDR3 has 14 amino acids. The trim removed 4 bases at V and 2 bases at J, leaving 4 bases unmatched. Germline V gene sequence: CDR1 SGHDN, CDR2 FVKESK.

The rearrangement joins TRBV18 to TRBJ2-7, with TRBD1 identical over 7 bases. V gave up 2 bases and J gave up 3 bases; unmatched junction bases: 13. CDR1 and CDR2 (germline): KGHSH, LQKENI. This CDR3 is built from 17 residues. CDR3 coding DNA: TGTGCCAGCTCACCAAGGACATTCCAGACAGGGATCTACGAGCAGTACTTC. Amino acids: CASSPRTFQTGIYEQYF.

V gene TRBV24-1 combines with J gene TRBJ2-5; D is unclear. V was cut by 9 bases and J by 2 bases, with 15 bases left in between. CDR1 is KGHDR and CDR2 is SFDVKD in the germline V gene. The CDR3 has 14 amino acids. The chain's CDR3 is CATQQAYQQETQYF. The CDR3 nucleotides read TGTGCCACCCAGCAGGCCTACCAGCAAGAGACCCAGTACTTC.

The chain joins TRBV28 to TRBJ1-2, with 7 bases matching TRBD1. V shed 4 bases, J shed 8 bases, and the junction held 25 bases outside the gene matches. The CDR3 is made up of 19 amino acids. CDR1 and CDR2 (germline): MDHEN, SYDVKM. CDR3 sequence reads: CASSSSLFRDSPERGGYTF. The DNA for the CDR3 is TGTGCCAGCAGTTCGAGCTTATTCCGGGACAGCCCTGAAAGGGGAGGCTACACCTTC.

The CDR3 region is CASSQDRGGGPTPFNEQFF. CDR3 nucleotide sequence: TGCGCCAGCAGCCAAGATCGAGGCGGGGGGCCTACTCCTTTCAATGAGCAGTTCTTC. The V call is TRBV4-1, the J call TRBJ2-1, with 8 bases that match TRBD2. Germline V gene data show CDR1 as MGHRA and CDR2 as YSYEKL. The CDR3 is made up of 19 amino acids. V dropped 0 bases and J dropped 6; count of bases not matched to a gene: 16.

The rearrangement uses TRBV5-4 and TRBJ2-5; the match to TRBD1 covers 8 bases. CDR3 size: 15 residues. V lost 3 bases, J lost 2 bases, and 6 bases stayed unmatched. Germline V gives CDR1 SGHNT, CDR2 YYREEE (reference sequence). CDR3 coding DNA: TGTGCCAGCAGCTCCACGGGACAGGTACAAGAGACCCAGTACTTC. Translation gives CASSSTGQVQETQYF. The full variable domain, its missing parts supplied by reference TRBV5-4 and TRBJ2-5, is ETGVTQSPTHLIKTRGQQVTLRCSSQSGHNTVSWYQQALGQGPQFIFQYYREEENGRGNFPPRFSGLQFPNYSSELNVNALELDDSALYLCASSSTGQVQETQYFGPGTRLLVL.

This rearrangement joins TRBV9 to TRBJ2-3; D is unclear. Deletions cut 5 bases from V and 0 bases from J, with 10 bases between. This CDR3 region has 14 residues. Looked up from germline, CDR1 is SGDLS and CDR2 is YYNGEE. CDR3 sequence (DNA): TGTGCCAGCAGTGCGGATCCCAGCACAGATACGCAGTATTTT. Its protein product is CASSADPSTDTQYF.

The V and J genes are TRBV2 and TRBJ2-1, with 9 nucleotides matching TRBD1. CDR1 and CDR2 (germline): SNHLY, FYNNEI. J gave up 10 bases and V 3 bases, and 4 bases lay outside the gene matches. The CDR3 is made up of 13 amino acids. CDR3 region: CASSEDRGIEQFF. The CDR3 DNA is TGTGCCAGCAGTGAGGACAGGGGAATCGAGCAGTTCTTC.